This T cell receptor (beta chain) was identified in a study of blood T cell repertoires in COVID-19 (dated by TCRdb to the early 2020s). Concerning the study at large: Collaborator samples came from the United States, Italy and Spain and covered acute and convalescent phases of COVID-19. Nearly every sample came with metadata listing a de-identified subject ID, COVID-19 status, age in years and sex. The samples were drawn from the first 160 participants of the ongoing ImmuneRACE study and from 1,254 subjects provided by 6 global collaborators. The material from the prospective study consisted of cDNA or gDNA derived from T cells, B-cell-depleted T cells, or PBMCs. Deeply sampled blood TCRbeta repertoires from subjects exposed to, actively infected with, or recovered from COVID-19 were included in the dataset. A freely available public database, intended as a resource for researchers studying the immune response to SARS-CoV-2, is where the repertoires were released. HLA class I and class II types, where available, came from metadata supplied by the sample provider rather than from assay-based typing. On the study overall, not on this receptor specifically: The amount of clinical and demographic metadata varied by source and participant and was provided uncurated.

TCRbeta CDR3 regions were amplified from genomic DNA using the immunoSEQ Assay, a bias-controlled multiplex PCR. On the authors' methods: The number of nucleated cells in each sample was estimated by amplification of reference gene primers within the assay. To quantify the absolute abundance of each unique TCRbeta CDR3 rearrangement, sequence reads were collapsed and filtered. Productive Simpson clonality was computed per sample as the square root of Simpson's diversity index over productive rearrangements. The table was pulled from immuneACCESS by TCRdb, which kept in-frame rearrangements only. Such tables lose some clones; where checked, under half of the loss comes from unresolved V genes, and the rest has no known cause. The D gene and trimming were derived from the DNA, and the V and J assignments and clone size from that table. In this sample the table shows 150,000 to 250,000 clones, more than 75% of which occur a single time. The ten largest make up around 6% of the sample.

One collaborating source in Seattle enrolled patients while the patients were actively infected and followed the patients over time throughout the course of disease. Collaborating institutions collected whole blood in K2EDTA tubes following their own protocols. For TCRbeta analysis, collaborator samples were shipped as frozen whole blood, as isolated PBMCs, or as DNA extracted from either sample type. In regard to this clone: Its recognized antigen is unknown. Per-base qualities were not stored, and no clone one base away is much larger.

From a lookup of the germline V gene, CDR1 and CDR2 are ENHRY and SYGVKD. The V and J ends are trimmed by 2 bases and 7 bases, leaving 11 bases between them. The CDR3 goes from the cysteine to the phenylalanine over 14 residues. Only the CDR3 DNA is retained, 42 bases long and in frame from the first base. The sample consisted of peripheral blood. This receptor was taken from a woman between 35 and 50 years old with COVID-19, enrolled during active disease. The sequence is built from TRBV10-3 and TRBJ1-4; the D gene assignment is ambiguous. The CDR3 here reads CAISEGREVEKLFF. The DNA is as follows: TGTGCCATCAGTGAGGGGAGGGAAGTTGAAAAACTGTTTTTT.